Given below is one T cell receptor (beta chain) in context. This clonotype has ten or more counts. Its antigen is unknown. The record has no base qualities; no much larger clone is one base away. This sample was taken from a study of T cells in Graves' hyperthyroidism and ophthalmopathy (dated by TCRdb to the late 2010s). About the investigation overall: Peripheral blood samples were taken at initial diagnosis, before any treatment was given. To identify distinguishing TCR V-J signatures, a discovery cohort of around 100 patients was used, comprising 40 to 45 with Graves' ophthalmopathy and around 57 with stable Graves' hyperthyroidism. According to the paper, TCR Vbeta CDR3 sequencing was carried out on over 130 peripheral blood samples, which came from some 41 ophthalmopathy, around 74 hyperthyroidism and about 17 progressor patients. In addition, the study compared T-cell repertoires in thyroid tissue and in blood from five to seven Graves' hyperthyroidism patients. For training and testing, the 100 or so patients in the discovery cohort were randomly divided in a 7:3 ratio. Whether ophthalmopathy could be predicted prospectively was tested in an independent validation cohort made up of about 18 hyperthyroidism patients plus 17 patients who later progressed to ophthalmopathy. Once sampling was done, hyperthyroidism patients were given methimazole at a starting dose of 30 mg daily, whereas ophthalmopathy patients were given high-dose intravenous methylprednisolone.

TCR beta CDR3 regions were amplified from RNA transcripts. A first-round RT-PCR of the TCR CDR3 used the HTBI primer set with the Qiagen OneStep RT-PCR kit. The libraries were constructed in a second round of multiplex PCR and then size-selected and purified. The libraries were sequenced on an Illumina HiSeq2000 using paired-end 100 bp reads. On the study's bioinformatics: SOAPnuke was used to process the raw data, with reads discarded if the reads contained adapters or uncalled bases, had a mean Phred below 15, or lacked an exact constant-primer or identifier match. High-quality paired reads were merged using COPE v1.2.5, and each unique nucleotide sequence was defined as a clonotype. MiTCR v1.1 was used to align clonotypes to the IMGT TRBV, TRBD and TRBJ reference segments. Only V-J combinations with frequency above 0.0001, covering about 99% of repertoires, were analysed. A TCS score was defined as the ratio between F50 (clonal expansion) and ExV (chaos), using BLOSUM62-based TCRdist between CDR3 peptides within each V-J. Welch's t-statistics and random forest reduced 450 to 600 V-J features to roughly 13, which were used in a naive Bayes classifier (R e1071). TCRdb's own reprocessing of the public reads used fastp at Q25 and MiXCR and kept productive beta chains. Rows are unified per CDR3 protein, each entry keeping the most common DNA and genes. The V and J calls and clone size are TCRdb's, not the authors'. The sample yields 200,000 to 300,000 distinct CDR3 sequences; about 25% were counted once. The leading ten clones occupy approximately 35% of the sample.

Moderately to severely active disease, a Clinical Activity Score of at least 3, a NOSPECS grade of at least 4, and a duration under 3 months were present in ophthalmopathy patients. The study excluded patients with uncontrolled infections, other autoimmune diseases, pregnancy or lactation. Diagnoses were based on clinical symptoms, serum thyroxine and TRAb, thyroid ultrasound and orbital computed tomography. PBMCs were separated from about 10 ml of fresh peripheral blood using Ficoll-Paque density gradient centrifugation. Total RNA was extracted with Trizol reagent, and quality was checked on an Agilent 2100 Bioanalyzer. V loses 7 bases of germline sequence and J loses 3 bases, and the interval between the two ends is 13 bases. The CDR3 runs 14 amino acids, cysteine and phenylalanine included. The DNA shown is the 42-base CDR3, in frame from base 1. The research as a whole found: In validation, the model predicted progression to ophthalmopathy with approximately 70% sensitivity and 72% to 75% specificity, a median of roughly seven months before onset. A model built on a 13 V-J signature distinguished ophthalmopathy from stable hyperthyroidism, reaching 85% to 90% sensitivity and under 84% specificity in cross-validation and 80%/75% in testing. Blood samples also contained most of the expanded thyroid clonotypes (frequency above 0.001), which suggests that blood repertoires may reflect thyroid immune responses. No statistical method was used to fix the sample size in advance, and group allocation was not hidden from the investigators.

The TCR sequence derives from a woman in her forties with Graves' ophthalmopathy. Sequencing was carried out using blood. The V and J genes are TRBV12-3 or TRBV12-4 and TRBJ1-5; confidence is insufficient to name the D gene. In nucleotides, the sequence is TGTGCCAGCATCCTGGATTCGATCAATCAGCCCCAGCATTTT. This yields the protein CASILDSINQPQHF.